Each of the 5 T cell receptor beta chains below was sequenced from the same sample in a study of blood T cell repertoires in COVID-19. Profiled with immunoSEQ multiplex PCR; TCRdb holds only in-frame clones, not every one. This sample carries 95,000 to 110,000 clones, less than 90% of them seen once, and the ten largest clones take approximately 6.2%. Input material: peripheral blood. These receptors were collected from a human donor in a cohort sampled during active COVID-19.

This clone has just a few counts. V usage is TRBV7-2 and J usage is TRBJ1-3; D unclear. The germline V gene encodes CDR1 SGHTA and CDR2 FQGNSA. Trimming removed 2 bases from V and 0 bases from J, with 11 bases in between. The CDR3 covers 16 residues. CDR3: CASSLNAPSSGNTIYF. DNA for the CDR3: TGTGCCAGCAGCTTAAATGCACCGAGCTCTGGAAACACCATATATTTT.

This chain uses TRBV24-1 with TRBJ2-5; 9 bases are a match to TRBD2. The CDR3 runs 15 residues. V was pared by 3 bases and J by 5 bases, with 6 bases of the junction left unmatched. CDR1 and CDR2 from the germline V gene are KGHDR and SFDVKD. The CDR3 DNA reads TGTGCCACCAGTGATCAGATTGCGGGAGGGGAGACCCAGTACTTC. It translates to CATSDQIAGGETQYF.

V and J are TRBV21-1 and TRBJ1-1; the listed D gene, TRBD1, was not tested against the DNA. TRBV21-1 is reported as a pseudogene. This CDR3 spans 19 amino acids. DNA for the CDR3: TGTGCCAGCAGCCGAATCATATTCAGGATTCGGTCTCAGAACACTGAAGCTTTCTTT. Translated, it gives CASSRIIFRIRSQNTEAFF.

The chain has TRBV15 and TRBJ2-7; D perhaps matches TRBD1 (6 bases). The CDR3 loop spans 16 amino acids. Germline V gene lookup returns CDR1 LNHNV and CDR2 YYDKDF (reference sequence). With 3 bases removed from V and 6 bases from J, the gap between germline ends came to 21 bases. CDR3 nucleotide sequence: TGTGCCACCAGCAGTTACCTCAGGGGTACCCTATCCGAGCAGTACTTC. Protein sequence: CATSSYLRGTLSEQYF.

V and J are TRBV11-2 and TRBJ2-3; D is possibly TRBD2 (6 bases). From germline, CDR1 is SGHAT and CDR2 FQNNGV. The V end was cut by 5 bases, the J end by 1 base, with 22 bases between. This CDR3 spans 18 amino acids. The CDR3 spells CASSPGLWRDLGTDTQYF. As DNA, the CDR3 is TGTGCCAGCAGCCCTGGACTCTGGCGGGACCTGGGCACAGATACGCAGTATTTT.